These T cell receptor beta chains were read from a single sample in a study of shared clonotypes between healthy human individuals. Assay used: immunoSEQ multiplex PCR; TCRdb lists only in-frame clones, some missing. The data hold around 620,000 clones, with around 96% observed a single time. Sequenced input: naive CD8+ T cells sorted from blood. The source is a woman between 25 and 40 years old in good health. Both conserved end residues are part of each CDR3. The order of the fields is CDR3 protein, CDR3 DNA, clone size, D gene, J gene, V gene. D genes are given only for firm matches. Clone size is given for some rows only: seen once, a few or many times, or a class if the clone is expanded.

CDR3aa: CAISDRDRAYEQYF
CDR3nt: TGTGCCATCAGCGACCGGGACCGTGCCTACGAGCAGTACTTC
abundance: NA
d_gene: NA
j_gene: TRBJ2-7
v_gene: TRBV10-3

CDR3aa: CASSKTRTTLWYGYTF
CDR3nt: TGTGCCAGCAGCAAAACCCGGACGACCTTATGGTATGGCTACACCTTC
abundance: NA
d_gene: NA
j_gene: TRBJ1-2
v_gene: TRBV21-1

CDR3aa: CASIYSGRVTDTQYF
CDR3nt: TGTGCCAGCATCTATAGCGGGAGGGTAACAGATACGCAGTATTTT
abundance: NA
d_gene: TRBD2
j_gene: TRBJ2-3
v_gene: TRBV28

CDR3aa: CASSLNGGTEAFF
CDR3nt: TGTGCCAGCAGCTTAAATGGGGGAACTGAAGCTTTCTTT
abundance: NA
d_gene: NA
j_gene: TRBJ1-1
v_gene: TRBV13

CDR3aa: CASSPDIAVELVEQYF
CDR3nt: TGTGCCAGTAGTCCGGACATAGCGGTCGAGTTGGTCGAGCAGTACTTC
abundance: NA
d_gene: NA
j_gene: TRBJ2-7
v_gene: TRBV19

CDR3aa: CASSAPQGNTEAFF
CDR3nt: TGTGCCAGCAGCGCGCCTCAGGGAAACACTGAAGCTTTCTTT
abundance: NA
d_gene: NA
j_gene: TRBJ1-1
v_gene: TRBV9

CDR3aa: CASSSPGTANSNQPQHF
CDR3nt: TGTGCCAGCAGCTCGCCTGGGACAGCGAATAGCAATCAGCCCCAGCATTTT
abundance: NA
d_gene: TRBD1
j_gene: TRBJ1-5
v_gene: TRBV7-8

CDR3aa: CASSQGTGMPQHF
CDR3nt: TGCGCCAGCAGCCAAGGGACAGGGATGCCCCAGCATTTT
abundance: few
d_gene: TRBD1
j_gene: TRBJ1-5
v_gene: TRBV4-1

CDR3aa: CASSVWTENTEAFF
CDR3nt: TGTGCCAGCAGTGTATGGACAGAGAACACTGAAGCTTTCTTT
abundance: NA
d_gene: NA
j_gene: TRBJ1-1
v_gene: TRBV2

CDR3aa: CASSGTGSGYTF
CDR3nt: TGTGCCAGCAGCGGAACGGGATCTGGCTACACCTTC
abundance: NA
d_gene: NA
j_gene: TRBJ1-2
v_gene: TRBV9